This record looks at one T cell receptor (beta chain) sequence and its context. Its specificity is unknown. This entry comes from a study of T cells expressing NK-cell markers. About the research overall: The sequencing cohort of eight donors included seven HCMV-seropositive individuals and one seronegative individual.

UMIs accompanied the 5'RACE template switching by which TCR beta cDNA was made. TCRdb reprocessed the 5' RACE reads and reports one entry per CDR3 protein, with no DNA. The sample table includes about 390,000 distinct CDR3 sequences. Study results and caveats: There remained a lack of clarity about HCMV specificity of expanded NKG2C+ T cell clones. Several donors had dominant NKG2C+ clonotypes that comprised about 1.0-7.5% of their CD8+ T cells.

This CDR3 region has 15 residues. CDR1 is SQVTM, CDR2 ANQGSEA, per germline. Sequencing was done on a sample of blood T cells: a sorted CD56 or NKG2C T cell subset, CD4+ or CD8+ T cells, or bulk PBMC T cells (not recorded which). This TCR derives from a woman aged 45 to 65 in good health. The chain has TRBV29-1 and TRBJ2-1; TCRdb names TRBD2, which stays unverified in the absence of DNA. The CDR3: CSVYSSGGAYNEQFF.